This T cell receptor beta chain was captured by sequencing in a study of PD-L1 blockade in urothelial cancer. Study at large: Timepoints chosen for blood analysis were 3 weeks (second dose) and 6 weeks after treatment start.

The V gene's germline CDR1 is SNHLY and CDR2 FYNNEI. J was trimmed by 5 bases and V by 8 bases; bases with no gene match: 17. The length of the CDR3 is 17 residues. Study findings and constraints: Lower pretreatment blood TCR clonality, under the median, predicted better survival, researchers reported. Durable benefit was linked to greater 3-week expansion of tumor-associated blood clones.

Points on this clone: The target antigen is unknown.

Some clones are missing from TCRdb's copy, which holds only in-frame ones; the method was immunoSEQ multiplex PCR. The sample lists over 65,000 clones, roughly 90% seen once, with 4.5% in the top ten. The time point was: pretreatment peripheral blood. Samples were collected from each patient before treatment and during treatment. Each patient gave between 1 and 8 of them in total. The receptor comes from an older man with urothelial cancer. This chain uses TRBV2 with TRBJ2-5, with 10 bases aligning to TRBD1. This specimen consisted of PBMCs, obtained around atezolizumab (anti-PD-L1) treatment. This CDR3 reads CASSPGDRGRNRETQYF. DNA of the CDR3: TGTGCCAGCTCCCCTGGGGACAGGGGCCGTAATCGGGAGACCCAGTACTTC.